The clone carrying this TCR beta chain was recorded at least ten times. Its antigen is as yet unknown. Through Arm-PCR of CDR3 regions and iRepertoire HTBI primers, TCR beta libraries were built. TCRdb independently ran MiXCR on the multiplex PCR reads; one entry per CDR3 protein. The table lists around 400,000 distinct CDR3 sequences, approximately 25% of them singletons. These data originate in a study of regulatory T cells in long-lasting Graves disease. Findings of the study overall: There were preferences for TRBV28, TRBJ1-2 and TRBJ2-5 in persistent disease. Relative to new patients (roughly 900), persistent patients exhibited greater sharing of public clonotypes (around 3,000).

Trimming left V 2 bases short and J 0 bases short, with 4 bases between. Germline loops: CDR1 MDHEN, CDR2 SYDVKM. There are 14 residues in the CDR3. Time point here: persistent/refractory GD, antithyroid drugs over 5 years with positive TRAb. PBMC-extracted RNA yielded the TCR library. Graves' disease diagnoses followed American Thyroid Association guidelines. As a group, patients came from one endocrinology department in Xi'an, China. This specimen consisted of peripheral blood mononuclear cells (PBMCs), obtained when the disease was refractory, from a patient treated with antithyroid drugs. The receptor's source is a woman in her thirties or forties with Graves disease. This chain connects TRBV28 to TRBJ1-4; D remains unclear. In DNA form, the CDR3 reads TGTGCCAGCAGTTTAGTTACAACTAATGAAAAACTGTTTTTT. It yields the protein CASSLVTTNEKLFF. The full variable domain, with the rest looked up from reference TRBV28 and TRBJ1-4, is DVKVTQSSRYLVKRTGEKVFLECVQDMDHENMFWYRQDPGLGLRLIYFSYDVKMKEKGDIPEGYSVSREKKERFSLILESASTNQTSMYLCASSLVTTNEKLFFGSGTQLSVL.